These T cell receptor beta chains were read from a single sample in a study of blood T cell repertoires in COVID-19. Data came from immunoSEQ multiplex PCR; TCRdb stores just in-frame clones and leaves some out. The sample lists just over 90,000 clones, 75% to 90% occurring once. Sequenced material: peripheral blood. The receptors shown here come from a human donor with active COVID-19. The donor label of this sample is uncertain. CDR3s include the opening cysteine and the closing phenylalanine or tryptophan. D genes are given only for firm matches. Size is omitted from some rows. Given values are once, few, many or a class for expanded clones.

once	.	TRBV4-3	TRBJ1-2	CASSQSGVRYGYTF	TGCGCCAGCAGCCAATCCGGGGTGCGCTATGGCTACACCTTC
.	.	TRBV5-4	TRBJ1-1	CASSPAAGDTEAFF	TGTGCCAGCAGCCCGGCGGCCGGGGACACTGAAGCTTTCTTT
.	.	TRBV7-7	TRBJ2-5	CASSLGQILFQETQYF	TGTGCCAGCAGTTTAGGACAGATCCTGTTCCAAGAGACCCAGTACTTC
.	TRBD1	TRBV3-1/TRBV3-2	TRBJ1-1	CASSQRDRSPNTEAFF	TGTGCCAGCAGCCAAAGGGACAGGAGCCCTAACACTGAAGCTTTCTTT
.	.	TRBV4-3	TRBJ2-2	CASSQVWAHSTNTGELFF	TGCGCCAGCAGCCAAGTTTGGGCCCACTCTACGAACACCGGGGAGCTGTTTTTT
.	.	TRBV5-6	TRBJ1-2	CASSFPQGLHYGYTF	TGTGCCAGCAGCTTTCCCCAGGGCCTCCACTATGGCTACACCTTC
.	.	TRBV19	TRBJ1-1	CASSEQGNTEAFF	TGTGCCAGTAGTGAACAGGGGAACACTGAAGCTTTCTTT
.	.	TRBV9	TRBJ1-2	CASSRGGGGYTF	TGTGCCAGCAGCCGGGGGGGTGGAGGCTACACCTTC
.	.	TRBV19	TRBJ2-7	CASSIDWSYEQYF	TGTGCCAGTAGTATTGACTGGTCCTACGAGCAGTACTTC
.	TRBD1	TRBV10-1	TRBJ2-3	CASSGTGLSTDTQYF	TGCGCCAGCAGTGGGACAGGACTTAGCACAGATACGCAGTATTTT
.	.	TRBV11-2	TRBJ1-2	CASSLFSNYGYTF	TGTGCCAGCAGCTTATTCAGTAACTATGGCTACACCTTC
once	TRBD1	TRBV3-1/TRBV3-2	TRBJ2-7	CASKGQGPYEQYF	TGTGCCAGCAAGGGACAGGGACCCTACGAGCAGTACTTC
once	.	TRBV10-3	TRBJ1-4	CAISESRVSTNEKLFF	TGTGCCATCAGTGAGTCCCGGGTTTCGACTAATGAAAAACTGTTTTTT
.	.	TRBV4-3	TRBJ1-4	CASSYLTGAGATNEKLFF	TGCGCCAGCAGTTACCTTACTGGTGCGGGGGCAACTAATGAAAAACTGTTTTTT
.	TRBD2	TRBV27	TRBJ2-3	CASSQKTSGIPDTQYF	TGTGCCAGCAGTCAAAAGACTAGCGGGATTCCCGATACGCAGTATTTT
.	.	TRBV27	TRBJ2-1	CASRRDRLNNEQFF	TGTGCCAGCAGGCGGGACAGACTAAACAATGAGCAGTTCTTC
.	TRBD2	TRBV3-1/TRBV3-2	TRBJ2-1	CASSHGTSGGNEQFF	TGTGCCAGCAGCCATGGGACTAGCGGGGGAAATGAGCAGTTCTTC
.	TRBD2	TRBV7-7	TRBJ2-3	CASSAIPGLLTDTQYF	TGTGCTAGCAGCGCAATTCCGGGACTACTTACAGATACGCAGTATTTT
.	.	TRBV28	TRBJ2-7	CASSFLRGSEQYF	TGTGCCAGCAGTTTTTTAAGGGGATCCGAGCAGTACTTC
.	.	TRBV19	TRBJ2-5	CASSMVGGGETQYF	TGTGCCAGTAGTATGGTGGGGGGAGGCGAGACCCAGTACTTC
.	.	TRBV7-8	TRBJ2-3	CASSLRDTQYF	TGTGCCAGCAGCTTACGAGATACGCAGTATTTT
.	.	TRBV3-1/TRBV3-2	TRBJ1-2	CASSPQDRWDVYTF	TGTGCCAGCAGCCCCCAGGACAGATGGGATGTCTACACCTTC
.	TRBD2	TRBV7-2	TRBJ2-7	CASSSQRGFYEQYF	TGTGCCAGCAGCTCCCAGCGGGGGTTCTACGAGCAGTACTTC
.	.	TRBV6-5	TRBJ2-2	CASSPRGTGSGELFF	TGTGCCAGCAGTCCCAGGGGAACCGGCAGCGGGGAGCTGTTTTTT
.	TRBD1	TRBV7-2	TRBJ1-5	CASSSWTGNLQPQHF	TGTGCCAGCAGCTCCTGGACAGGGAATCTTCAGCCCCAGCATTTT
once	.	TRBV18	TRBJ2-5	CASSPGSQGVETQYF	TGTGCCAGCTCACCTGGTAGTCAGGGCGTCGAGACCCAGTACTTC
.	.	TRBV6-6	TRBJ1-1	CASTALPGVVNTEAFF	TGTGCCAGCACCGCCCTCCCGGGGGTGGTGAACACTGAAGCTTTCTTT
.	.	TRBV5-1	TRBJ1-1	CASSKLQGGNTEAFF	TGCGCCAGCAGCAAACTACAGGGCGGCAACACTGAAGCTTTCTTT
.	TRBD2	TRBV9	TRBJ2-1	CASSVGLAGATTYNEQFF	TGTGCCAGCAGCGTTGGCCTAGCGGGGGCTACAACCTACAATGAGCAGTTCTTC
.	.	TRBV5-1	TRBJ2-2	CASSPGLLGTGELFF	TGCGCCAGCAGCCCGGGACTCCTCGGGACCGGGGAGCTGTTTTTT
few	.	TRBV7-2	TRBJ2-1	CASSLIEGGYNEQFF	TGTGCCAGCAGCTTAATCGAGGGGGGGTACAATGAGCAGTTCTTC
.	.	TRBV2	TRBJ1-5	CASSGGRGGNQPQHF	TGTGCCAGCAGTGGGGGCAGGGGAGGGAATCAGCCCCAGCATTTT
.	.	TRBV3-1/TRBV3-2	TRBJ1-2	CASSQEWQSNYGYTF	TGTGCCAGCAGCCAAGAATGGCAATCTAACTATGGCTACACCTTC
.	.	TRBV5-4	TRBJ1-1	CASSLGSMNTEAFF	TGTGCCAGCAGCTTGGGGAGTATGAACACTGAAGCTTTCTTT
few	.	TRBV7-9	TRBJ1-4	CASRGGVNEKLFF	TGTGCCAGCAGGGGAGGAGTTAATGAAAAACTGTTTTTT
.	.	TRBV18	TRBJ2-5	CASSPTEETQYF	TGTGCCAGCTCACCGACAGAAGAGACCCAGTACTTC
.	.	TRBV28	TRBJ2-5	CASSLMQGRQETQYF	TGTGCCAGCAGTTTGATGCAGGGGCGGCAAGAGACCCAGTACTTC